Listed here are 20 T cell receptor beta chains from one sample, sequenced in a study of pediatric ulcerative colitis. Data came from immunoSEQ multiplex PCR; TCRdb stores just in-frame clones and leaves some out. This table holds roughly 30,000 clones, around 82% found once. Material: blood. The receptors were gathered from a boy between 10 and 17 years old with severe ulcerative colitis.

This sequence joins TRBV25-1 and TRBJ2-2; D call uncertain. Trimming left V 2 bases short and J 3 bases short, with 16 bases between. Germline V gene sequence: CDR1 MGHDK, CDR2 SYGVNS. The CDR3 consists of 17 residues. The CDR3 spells CASSELVGGSDTGELFF. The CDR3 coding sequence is TGTGCCAGCAGTGAACTGGTAGGTGGGTCGGACACCGGGGAGCTGTTTTTT.

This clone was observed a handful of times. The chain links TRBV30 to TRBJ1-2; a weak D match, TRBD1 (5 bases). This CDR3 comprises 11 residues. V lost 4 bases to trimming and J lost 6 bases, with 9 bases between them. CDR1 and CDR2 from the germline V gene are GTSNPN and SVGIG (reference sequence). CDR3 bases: TGTGCCTGGATCAGGGAGCATGGCTACACCTTC. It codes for CAWIREHGYTF.

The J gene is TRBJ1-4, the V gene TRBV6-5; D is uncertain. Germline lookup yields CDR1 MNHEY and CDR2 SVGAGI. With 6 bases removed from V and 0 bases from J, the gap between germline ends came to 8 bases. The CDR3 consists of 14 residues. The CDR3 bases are TGTGCCAGCAGATTAGAAGCAACTAATGAAAAACTGTTTTTT. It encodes CASRLEATNEKLFF.

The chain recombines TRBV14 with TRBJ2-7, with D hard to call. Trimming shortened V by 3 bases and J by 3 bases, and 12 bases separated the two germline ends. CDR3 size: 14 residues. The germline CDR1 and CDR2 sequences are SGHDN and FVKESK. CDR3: CASSHTALYYEQYF. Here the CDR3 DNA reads TGTGCCAGCAGCCACACCGCCTTGTACTACGAGCAGTACTTC.

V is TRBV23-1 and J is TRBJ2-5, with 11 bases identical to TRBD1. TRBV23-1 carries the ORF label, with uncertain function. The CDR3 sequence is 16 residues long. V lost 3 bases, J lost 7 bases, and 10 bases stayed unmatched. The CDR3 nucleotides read TGCGCCAGCAGTCAGTGGATGTCTGGGACAGGGGGGACCCAGTACTTC. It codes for CASSQWMSGTGGTQYF.

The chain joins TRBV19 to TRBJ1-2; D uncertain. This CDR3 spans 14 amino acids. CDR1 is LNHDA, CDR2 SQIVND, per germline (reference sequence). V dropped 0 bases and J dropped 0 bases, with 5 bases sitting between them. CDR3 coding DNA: TGTGCCAGTAGTATAGAGCGGACTAACTATGGCTACACCTTC. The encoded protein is CASSIERTNYGYTF.

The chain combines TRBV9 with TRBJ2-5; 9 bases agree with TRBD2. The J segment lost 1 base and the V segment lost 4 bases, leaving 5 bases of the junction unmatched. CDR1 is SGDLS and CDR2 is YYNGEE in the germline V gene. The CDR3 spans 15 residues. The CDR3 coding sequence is TGTGCCAGCAGCATCATAGCGGGGGCCCAAGAGACCCAGTACTTC. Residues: CASSIIAGAQETQYF.

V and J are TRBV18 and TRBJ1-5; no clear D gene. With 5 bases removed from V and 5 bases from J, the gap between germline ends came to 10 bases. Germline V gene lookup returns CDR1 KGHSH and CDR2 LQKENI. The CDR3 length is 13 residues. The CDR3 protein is CASSSSMDQPQHF. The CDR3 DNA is TGTGCCAGCTCATCGTCGATGGATCAGCCCCAGCATTTT.

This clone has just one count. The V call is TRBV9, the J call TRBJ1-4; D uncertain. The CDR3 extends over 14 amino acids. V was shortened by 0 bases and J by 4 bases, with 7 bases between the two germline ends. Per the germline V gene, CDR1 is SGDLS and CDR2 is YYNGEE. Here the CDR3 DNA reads TGTGCCAGCAGCGTAGGGCGGAGTAATGAAAAACTGTTTTTT. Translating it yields CASSVGRSNEKLFF.

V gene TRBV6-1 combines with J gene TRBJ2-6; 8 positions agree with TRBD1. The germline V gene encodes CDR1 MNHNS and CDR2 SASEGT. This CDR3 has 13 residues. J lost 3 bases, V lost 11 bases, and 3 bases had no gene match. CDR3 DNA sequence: TGTGCCGGGGGGACAGGTGGGGCCAACGTCCTGACTTTC. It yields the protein CAGGTGGANVLTF.

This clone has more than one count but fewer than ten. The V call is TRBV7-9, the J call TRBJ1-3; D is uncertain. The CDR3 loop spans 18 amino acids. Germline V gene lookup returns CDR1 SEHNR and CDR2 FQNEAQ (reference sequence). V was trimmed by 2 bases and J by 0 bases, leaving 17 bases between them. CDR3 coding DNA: TGTGCCAGCAGCTTATGGTCAGTAGAGGCCTTCTCTGGAAACACCATATATTTT. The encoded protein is CASSLWSVEAFSGNTIYF.

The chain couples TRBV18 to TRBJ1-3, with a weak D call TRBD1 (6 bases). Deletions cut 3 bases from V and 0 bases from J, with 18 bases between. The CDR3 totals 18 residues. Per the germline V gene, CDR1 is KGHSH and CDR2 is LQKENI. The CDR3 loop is CASSPITGAQSSGNTIYF. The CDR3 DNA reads TGTGCCAGCTCACCGATCACGGGGGCGCAGAGCTCTGGAAACACCATATATTTT.

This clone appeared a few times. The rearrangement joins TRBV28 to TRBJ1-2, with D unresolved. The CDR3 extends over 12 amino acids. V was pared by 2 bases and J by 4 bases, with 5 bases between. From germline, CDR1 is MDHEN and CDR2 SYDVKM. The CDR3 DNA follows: TGTGCCAGCAGTTTACAGAGCTATGGCTACACCTTC. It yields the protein CASSLQSYGYTF.

The CDR3 loop reads CASSRGSKEYQETQYF. The CDR3 DNA follows: TGTGCCAGCAGCCGTGGTAGCAAGGAGTACCAAGAGACCCAGTACTTC. The chain links TRBV5-4 to TRBJ2-5; D is unclear. The V end lost 4 bases, the J end lost 0 bases, and 16 bases lay between the germline ends. This CDR3 has 16 amino acids. CDR1 is SGHNT and CDR2 is YYREEE in the germline V gene (reference sequence).

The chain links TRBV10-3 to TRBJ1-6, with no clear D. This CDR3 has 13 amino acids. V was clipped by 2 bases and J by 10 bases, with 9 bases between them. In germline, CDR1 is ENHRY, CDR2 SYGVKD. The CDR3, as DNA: TGTGCCATCAGTGAGGATTCTGCCTCACCCCTCCACTTT. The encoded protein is CAISEDSASPLHF.

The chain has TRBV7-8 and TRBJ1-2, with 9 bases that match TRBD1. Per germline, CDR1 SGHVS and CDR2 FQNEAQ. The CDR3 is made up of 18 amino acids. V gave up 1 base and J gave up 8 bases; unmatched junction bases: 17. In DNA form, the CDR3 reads TGTGCCAGCAGCTTAGAACTATTAGGGGACAGGGAATCGTCCGGCTACACCTTC. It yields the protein CASSLELLGDRESSGYTF.

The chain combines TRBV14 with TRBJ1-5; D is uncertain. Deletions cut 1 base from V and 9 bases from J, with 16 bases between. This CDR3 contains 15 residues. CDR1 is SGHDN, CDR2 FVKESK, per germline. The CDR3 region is CASSQVLPQIGPQHF. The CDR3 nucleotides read TGTGCCAGCAGCCAAGTACTCCCCCAGATTGGGCCCCAGCATTTT.

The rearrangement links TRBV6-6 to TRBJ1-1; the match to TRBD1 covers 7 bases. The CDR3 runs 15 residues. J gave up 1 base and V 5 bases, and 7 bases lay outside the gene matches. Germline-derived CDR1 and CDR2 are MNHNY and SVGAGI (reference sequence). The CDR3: CASSDTGVGNTEAFF. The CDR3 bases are TGTGCCAGCAGTGATACAGGGGTGGGGAACACTGAAGCTTTCTTT.

CDR3 amino acids: CASSRTSAGELFF. The DNA of the CDR3 is TGTGCCAGCAGCCGAACATCGGCCGGGGAGCTGTTTTTT. The chain employs TRBV11-3 and TRBJ2-2; no clear D. This CDR3 has 13 residues. From germline, CDR1 is SGHNT and CDR2 YENEEA. V lost 5 bases and J 6 bases, leaving 10 bases between the germline ends.

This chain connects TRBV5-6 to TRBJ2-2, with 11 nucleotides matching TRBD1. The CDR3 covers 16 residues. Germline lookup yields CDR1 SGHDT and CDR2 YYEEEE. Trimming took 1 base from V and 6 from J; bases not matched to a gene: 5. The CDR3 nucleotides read TGTGCCAGCAGCTTGAGGACAGGGGGCTTGCCCGGGGAGCTGTTTTTT. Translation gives CASSLRTGGLPGELFF.